What follows is one T cell receptor beta chain and its context. Its antigen is currently not known. The input lacks base qualities; no much larger clone sits a single base away. The data were taken from a study of cytomegalovirus exposure and HLA in healthy donors (dated by TCRdb to the late 2010s). Background on the whole study: An earlier analysis of about 530 of the donors reported approximately 280 Gb of sequence data and around 120 million unique TCR beta sequences obtained from roughly 180 million T cells. An early release that covered some 630 HLA-typed donors contained approximately 290 gigabases of sequencing data and about 93 million unique TCR sequences. Of the roughly 390 genotyped donors, about 80% fell in the genetic ancestry cluster associated with self-reported Caucasian donors. The study was designed to test whether signatures of past pathogen exposure could be identified by cataloging public T cell receptors. The study used immunosequencing to profile the T cell repertoires of several hundred subjects and linked those repertoires to cytomegalovirus serostatus. In addition to the first cohort of 666 subjects, a separate validation cohort of approximately 120 different subjects was used. To predict cytomegalovirus infection status, the study brought together high-throughput TCR immunosequencing, statistical association of individual TCRs with disease status, and machine learning. A later analysis re-analyzed previously published TCR beta repertoires from 666 donors and added high-resolution HLA genotyping to study TCR occurrence patterns. Rather than drawing on any new phenotypic data, the later analysis identified candidate immune exposures from TCR beta sequences and the way those sequences occurred across donors. An earlier analysis of approximately 580 of the donors used high-throughput TCR beta sequencing to judge whether each TCR beta V gene segment behaved as functional or pseudogenic. Donor age, sex, ethnicity and CMV serostatus were collected together with the repertoire data. In a later genetic analysis, genome-wide SNP genotypes for about three fifths of the roughly 670 donors were used, and that subset was treated as a discovery cohort. All discovery cohort repertoires had been generated using a single sequencing platform. Class I and class II HLA loci were covered by the typing at four-digit resolution. Typing coverage differed by locus: A, B, C, DRB1 and DQB1 were typed in about 629-640 donors, DQA1 in 500 to 550, DPA1 in around 580, and DPB1 in roughly 470. Four to six DR-DQ haplotypes were handled as single units for association and clustering, since linkage in the cohort was strong. Among some 400 genotyped donors of the cohort, an average of approximately 220,000 unique TCR beta nucleotide sequences was sequenced per donor, of which 15% to 20% were non-productive.

In total, about 650 healthy bone marrow donors made up the cohort. All cohort members were sampled while nominally healthy, although unrecorded immune exposures were likely present. The donor tested CMV seronegative and was one of the 352 seronegative cohort members. Every donor gave a peripheral blood sample, and the peripheral blood mononuclear cells from that sample were used for TCR beta sequencing. The Qiagen DNeasy Blood Extraction Kit was used to extract genomic DNA from the blood cell samples. From V the trimming removes 8 bases and from J it removes 3 bases, while the gene matches leave 6 bases of the junction unaccounted for. The germline V gene specifies MDHEN as CDR1 and SYDVKM as CDR2. The CDR3 spans 14 residues, from the cysteine through the phenylalanine. The entry retains the CDR3 DNA only, 42 bases that are in frame from base 1. Library generation was performed with the immunoSEQ multiplex PCR assay. The multiplex PCR relied on a mix of 60 forward primers for TCR Vbeta segments and 13 reverse primers for TCR Jbeta segments. Amplification of the CDR3 region of rearranged TCR beta genes was performed with a multiplex PCR assay on genomic DNA. Amplified TCR beta libraries were sequenced as 87-base-pair reads on the Illumina HiSeq System. The paper's data handling went like this. A later analysis counted 75 million to 100 million unique TCR beta chains across the 650 to 800 repertoires, and 9.5 million to 11 million of these chains were shared by at least two donors. Raw reads were error-corrected and collapsed into unique sequences with a nearest-neighbor algorithm that merged closely related sequences to remove PCR and sequencing errors. V, D and J gene segments were assigned by aligning CDR3 sequences to IMGT reference sequences. Each retained sequence needed at least a six-nucleotide match to both a V gene segment and a J gene segment. Rearrangements were called productive when the CDR3 lacked stop codons and stayed in frame with V and J; all others were non-productive. Following IMGT convention, CDR3 was defined as the stretch from the second conserved V-encoded cysteine to the conserved J-encoded phenylalanine. In an earlier analysis of 550 to 650 of the donors, sequences lacking an unambiguous match to a single V gene segment were excluded. An earlier analysis of just under 600 of the donors called V segments functional above 56.7% productive rearrangements and segregating when the between-donor standard deviation exceeded 5%. To diagnose cytomegalovirus status from the catalog of TCR beta chain sequences, a statistical classification framework was built. A later analysis assigned V and J genes by comparing TCR nucleotide sequences with IMGT/GENE-DB human TR gene sequences. A later analysis assigned CDR3 sequences and most-parsimonious VDJ recombination scenarios with the TCRdist pipeline. In a later analysis, each TCR beta chain was defined by its CDR3 amino acid sequence together with its V-gene family, and reads without a unique V-gene family were excluded. A later analysis removed 600 or so highly shared, low-generation-probability nucleotide sequences to deal with suspected cross-contamination and a sequencing artifact. In a later analysis, a clonal expansion index was calculated for each public chain from normalized within-repertoire ranks of inferred template counts. In a later analysis, generation probabilities were computed using a VDJ recombination model fitted to out-of-frame rearrangements, and the results were checked against IGoR. In a later analysis, TCR-TCR, TCR-HLA and TCR-CMV co-occurrence was scored with hypergeometric tests, and a repertoire-size bias correction was applied to TCR pairs. To estimate false discovery rates, a later analysis permuted the HLA or CMV assignments 20 times. In a later analysis, co-occurring TCRs were grouped using DBSCAN, and TCRdist sequence similarity was added for clustering within HLA-allele-positive subsets. For co-occurrence clustering, repertoires with fewer than 30,000 or more than 120,000 public chains were excluded, along with about five repertoires with anomalous nucleotide sharing. Sourced from immuneACCESS, this table was stored by TCRdb with only in-frame sequences that have V and J called. A share of the clones is absent; for the studies checked, an unresolved V gene accounts for under half, and the remainder has no known explanation. V and J calls and clone size are as listed in that table; D and trimming were resolved from the DNA. This sample is represented by some 120,000 clones; roughly 75% of them were singletons. 1.2% of the sample lies in the top ten.

Overall study outcomes, separate from this receptor: The study listed 170 or so TCR beta chains as associated with cytomegalovirus. According to a later analysis, most CMV-associated TCR beta chains appeared to be HLA-restricted, and the HLA associations seemed to be driven largely by CMV exposure. When HLA alleles, especially DR and DQ, strongly co-occurred, TCR associations were difficult to assign to individual alleles. Correlated functional status among segregating V segments might be attributable to linkage disequilibrium, but an unknown experimental factor could not be ruled out. The only immune exposure information available for the cohort was CMV serostatus. A later analysis found that TCR association rates varied across HLA loci, with DRB1 alleles showing the most associated TCRs and HLA-C alleles the fewest. It was suggested by the authors that the approach could potentially be generalized to other disease states and immunological phenotypes. An earlier analysis of around 600 of the donors showed that most TCR beta V segments appeared in productive rearrangements either about 90% or about 30% of the time, which broadly matched IMGT annotations. Because counts were too low, about 17 rarely observed V segments, including chromosome 9 orphons, were excluded from the earlier analysis of 587 of the donors. A group of highly shared sequence variants was considered likely to be a technical artifact of the sequencing pipeline. In a later genetic analysis, a missense DCLRE1C variant was associated with V-gene and J-gene trimming of TCR beta chains, and the association was replicated in an independent cohort. Sequencing depth was assumed to be roughly uniform across donors in the presence/absence analyses, though that assumption may not hold. In vitro tests confirmed that a few of the cytomegalovirus-associated TCR beta chains recognize cytomegalovirus antigens. Across donors, most TCR sequences were observed very rarely, whereas some public TCRs were present in many individuals. In both the original and validation cohorts, the classifier was reported to diagnose cytomegalovirus status with high specificity and sensitivity. Specific HLA alleles were associated with about 17,000 TCR beta sequences at a false discovery rate of 0.05 in a later analysis. Because HLA typing was missing for some donors at each locus, association tests included only the typed subset. A further reported finding was that TCR beta sequences accurately predicted the HLA-A and HLA-B alleles for most subjects in the first cohort. A later genetic analysis reported fewer N-insertions in productive TCRs among donors in an Asian-associated ancestry cluster than the approximately 700-donor mean. In a later analysis, HLA-associated TCR beta chains were found to be more clonally expanded and to have lower generation probabilities than equally common non-associated chains. The cohort was sequenced for TCR beta chains only, and without alpha or paired-chain data the features that could be detected were limited. Some IMGT-functional V segments, including TRBV6-2 and TRBV6-3, could not be told apart with the 87-base-pair reads, so those segments were excluded. In a later analysis, several top co-occurrence clusters were reported to appear linked to parvovirus B19, influenza, CMV and Epstein-Barr virus.

This clonotype originated in a female donor in good health and CMV-seronegative. The chain is made from TRBV28 and TRBJ1-2; TRBD1 aligns with 10 central bases. Specimen: PBMCs. The CDR3 reads as follows: CASRRDRGHYGYTF. Here is the DNA: TGTGCCAGCCGGAGGGACAGGGGCCACTATGGCTACACCTTC.